These T cell receptor beta chains were read from a single sample in a study of regulatory T cells in long-lasting Graves disease. TCRdb reprocessed the multiplex PCR reads with MiXCR, giving one entry per CDR3 protein. The sample has 500,000 to 700,000 distinct CDR3 sequences; less than 20% are singletons. The data were also submitted as part of a second study, on T cells in Graves' hyperthyroidism and ophthalmopathy.

The material sequenced was peripheral blood mononuclear cells (PBMCs), taken at new diagnosis, from a patient treated with antithyroid drugs. These receptors all come from a woman aged 25 to 39 with Graves disease. CDR3s include the opening cysteine and the closing phenylalanine or tryptophan. The order of the fields is D gene, clone size, V gene, J gene, CDR3 DNA, CDR3 protein. D genes are given only for firm matches. Rows give clone size only sometimes, using once, few, many, or a class for an expanded clone.

D gene: .
clone size: .
V gene: TRBV3-1
J gene: TRBJ2-4
CDR3 DNA: TGTGCCAGCAGCCAAGGGCGGCCCGGAATAGCCAAAAACATTCAGTACTTC
CDR3 protein: CASSQGRPGIAKNIQYF

D gene: TRBD1
clone size: many
V gene: TRBV28
J gene: TRBJ1-5
CDR3 DNA: TGTGCCAGCAGGGGGGGGGAAGGGGGCGGGCTGCAGCCCCAGCATTTT
CDR3 protein: CASRGGEGGGLQPQHF

D gene: TRBD2
clone size: .
V gene: TRBV27
J gene: TRBJ2-7
CDR3 DNA: TGTGCCAGCAGTTCCTACGGGGAGGGAAGGTACGAGCAGTACTTC
CDR3 protein: CASSSYGEGRYEQYF

D gene: TRBD1
clone size: .
V gene: TRBV19
J gene: TRBJ1-5
CDR3 DNA: TGTGCCAGTAGTCCATCGACAGGGCCGTGGCCCCAGCATTTT
CDR3 protein: CASSPSTGPWPQHF

D gene: TRBD1
clone size: once
V gene: TRBV5-1
J gene: TRBJ2-7
CDR3 DNA: TGTGCCAGCAGCTTAACCGGGACAGGGGGCGTCGAGCAGTACTTC
CDR3 protein: CASSLTGTGGVEQYF

D gene: .
clone size: many
V gene: TRBV7-2
J gene: TRBJ2-2
CDR3 DNA: TGTGCCAGCAGCTTCAAGGGACGGGAAAACGGGGAGCTGTTTTTT
CDR3 protein: CASSFKGRENGELFF

D gene: .
clone size: .
V gene: TRBV30
J gene: TRBJ2-5
CDR3 DNA: TGTAGTACTACCCAAGGGGGCCAAGAGACCCAGTACTTC
CDR3 protein: CSTTQGGQETQYF

D gene: TRBD2
clone size: .
V gene: TRBV10-3
J gene: TRBJ2-7
CDR3 DNA: TGTGCCATCAGTGAGTTCCTCGGGGGGGGGTACGAGCAGTACTTC
CDR3 protein: CAISEFLGGGYEQYF

D gene: TRBD1
clone size: .
V gene: TRBV19
J gene: TRBJ2-1
CDR3 DNA: TGTGCCAGTAGTATACAGGGGGCAGCCCCTTCCTACAATGAGCAGTTCTTC
CDR3 protein: CASSIQGAAPSYNEQFF

D gene: TRBD2
clone size: .
V gene: TRBV29-1
J gene: TRBJ2-7
CDR3 DNA: TGCAGCGTTCGCTTGACGGGAGGGTCCTACGAGCAGTACTTC
CDR3 protein: CSVRLTGGSYEQYF

D gene: TRBD2
clone size: few
V gene: TRBV30
J gene: TRBJ2-3
CDR3 DNA: TGTGCCTGGAGTGTAGGGGCTAGCGGGGGGGATACGCAGTATTTT
CDR3 protein: CAWSVGASGGDTQYF

D gene: .
clone size: .
V gene: TRBV5-1
J gene: TRBJ2-2
CDR3 DNA: TGCGCCAGCAGCTTGATCAAAAACACCGGGGGGCTGTTTTTT
CDR3 protein: CASSLIKNTGGLFF

D gene: TRBD1
clone size: many
V gene: TRBV12-3/TRBV12-4
J gene: TRBJ2-7
CDR3 DNA: TGTGCCAGCAGTTTAGCGGGACAGTACGAGCAGTACTTC
CDR3 protein: CASSLAGQYEQYF

D gene: .
clone size: .
V gene: TRBV19
J gene: TRBJ1-1
CDR3 DNA: TGTGCCAGTAGTATAGTGACTGGACATGAAGCTTTCTTT
CDR3 protein: CASSIVTGHEAFF

D gene: .
clone size: many
V gene: TRBV7-3
J gene: TRBJ2-7
CDR3 DNA: TGTGCCAGCAGCTCAGGAATGGGCGAGCAGTACTTC
CDR3 protein: CASSSGMGEQYF

D gene: .
clone size: few
V gene: TRBV28
J gene: TRBJ1-3
CDR3 DNA: TGTGCCAGTGGGTTGGTTGGAAACACCATATATTTT
CDR3 protein: CASGLVGNTIYF

D gene: .
clone size: .
V gene: TRBV15
J gene: TRBJ1-5
CDR3 DNA: TGTGCCACCAGTCGGCCGCGCCAGCCCCAGCATTTT
CDR3 protein: CATSRPRQPQHF

D gene: TRBD1
clone size: few
V gene: TRBV12-3/TRBV12-4
J gene: TRBJ1-2
CDR3 DNA: TGTGCCAGCAGTTTCTCCGGGACAGGGAACTATGGCTACACCTTC
CDR3 protein: CASSFSGTGNYGYTF

D gene: .
clone size: many
V gene: TRBV7-9
J gene: TRBJ2-5
CDR3 DNA: TGTGCCAGCAGCTTAGGGGGCCGGGACCAAGAGACCCAGTACTTC
CDR3 protein: CASSLGGRDQETQYF

D gene: .
clone size: many
V gene: TRBV20-1
J gene: TRBJ2-5
CDR3 DNA: TGCAGTGCTAGAGAGGGACCCCGAGAGACCCAGTACTTC
CDR3 protein: CSAREGPRETQYF

D gene: .
clone size: once
V gene: TRBV19
J gene: TRBJ2-7
CDR3 DNA: TGTGCCAGTAGTATTACAGGGAGCTGGAACTACGAGCAGTACTTC
CDR3 protein: CASSITGSWNYEQYF

D gene: .
clone size: .
V gene: TRBV25-1
J gene: TRBJ2-2
CDR3 DNA: TGTGCCAGCAGTGAATCCGCGACACCTAACACCGGGGAGCTGTTTTTT
CDR3 protein: CASSESATPNTGELFF

D gene: .
clone size: .
V gene: TRBV5-1
J gene: TRBJ1-5
CDR3 DNA: TGCGCCAGCGGAAGCTTACCGGGACACAGCAATCAGCCCCAGCATTTT
CDR3 protein: CASGSLPGHSNQPQHF

D gene: TRBD1
clone size: few
V gene: TRBV5-6
J gene: TRBJ1-2
CDR3 DNA: TGTGCCAGCAGCTTGAGGGACAGTAACTATGGCTACACCTTC
CDR3 protein: CASSLRDSNYGYTF

D gene: TRBD1
clone size: .
V gene: TRBV7-9
J gene: TRBJ2-7
CDR3 DNA: TGTGCCAGCAGCTTAGTAAGGACAGGGTGGTACGAGCAGTACTTC
CDR3 protein: CASSLVRTGWYEQYF

D gene: TRBD2
clone size: many
V gene: TRBV7-2
J gene: TRBJ2-3
CDR3 DNA: TGTGCCAGCAGAAAGGTTGGGACTAGCTGGACAGATACGCAGTATTTT
CDR3 protein: CASRKVGTSWTDTQYF

D gene: TRBD2
clone size: few
V gene: TRBV20-1
J gene: TRBJ2-7
CDR3 DNA: TGCAGTGCCGAGACAGCCGCGGGAGTACGTGGATACTACGAGCAGTACTTC
CDR3 protein: CSAETAAGVRGYYEQYF

D gene: .
clone size: many
V gene: TRBV7-9
J gene: TRBJ2-1
CDR3 DNA: TGTGCCAGCAGCTTAGGATCCGCCGCGAACAATGAGCAGTTCTTC
CDR3 protein: CASSLGSAANNEQFF

D gene: .
clone size: .
V gene: TRBV7-6
J gene: TRBJ2-1
CDR3 DNA: TGTGCCAGCAGCCCCGCTCGGCGGGGTGAGCAGTTCTTC
CDR3 protein: CASSPARRGEQFF

D gene: .
clone size: few
V gene: TRBV6-1
J gene: TRBJ2-4
CDR3 DNA: TGTGCCAGCAGTGAAGATACGGCGAAGGCCAAAAACATTCAGTACTTC
CDR3 protein: CASSEDTAKAKNIQYF

D gene: TRBD2
clone size: few
V gene: TRBV20-1
J gene: TRBJ2-1
CDR3 DNA: TGCAGTGCTAGAGATTTGGGACTAGCGGGAGCCTTCTCCTACAATGAGCAGTTCTTC
CDR3 protein: CSARDLGLAGAFSYNEQFF

D gene: .
clone size: many
V gene: TRBV25-1
J gene: TRBJ2-1
CDR3 DNA: TGTGCCAGCAGCCGCAGGGGCTCCTACAATGAGCAGTTCTTC
CDR3 protein: CASSRRGSYNEQFF

D gene: .
clone size: .
V gene: TRBV30
J gene: TRBJ2-7
CDR3 DNA: TGTGCCTGGAGTGTATCCTACAGCGGCTCCTACGAGCAGTACTTC
CDR3 protein: CAWSVSYSGSYEQYF

D gene: .
clone size: .
V gene: TRBV11-2
J gene: TRBJ2-2
CDR3 DNA: TGTGCCAGCAGCATCGCACCGGGAAAAACCGGGGAGCTGTTTTTT
CDR3 protein: CASSIAPGKTGELFF

D gene: TRBD2
clone size: .
V gene: TRBV20-1
J gene: TRBJ2-7
CDR3 DNA: TGCAGTGCTAGAGATGAGGGTAGCGGGGTCGAGCAGTACTTC
CDR3 protein: CSARDEGSGVEQYF

D gene: .
clone size: .
V gene: TRBV20-1
J gene: TRBJ2-7
CDR3 DNA: TGCAGTGCCTACGACAGTTACGAGCAGTACTTC
CDR3 protein: CSAYDSYEQYF

D gene: .
clone size: many
V gene: TRBV12-3/TRBV12-4
J gene: TRBJ1-1
CDR3 DNA: TGTGCCAGCAGTCTGCAGGAGGACACTGAAGCTTTCTTT
CDR3 protein: CASSLQEDTEAFF

D gene: .
clone size: many
V gene: TRBV28
J gene: TRBJ2-5
CDR3 DNA: TGTGCCAGCAGTTCCCCGGAGGGGTCAAGGGAGACCCAGTACTTC
CDR3 protein: CASSSPEGSRETQYF

D gene: TRBD2
clone size: once
V gene: TRBV2
J gene: TRBJ2-1
CDR3 DNA: TGTGGGACTAGCGGGGACAATGAGCAGTTCTTC
CDR3 protein: CGTSGDNEQFF

D gene: .
clone size: .
V gene: TRBV14
J gene: TRBJ1-6
CDR3 DNA: TGTGCCAGCAGGGGATGGGGGTCACCCCTCCACTTT
CDR3 protein: CASRGWGSPLHF

D gene: TRBD1
clone size: .
V gene: TRBV29-1
J gene: TRBJ2-7
CDR3 DNA: TGCAGCGTTCAGGGACAGGGGCCCTACGAGCAGTACTTC
CDR3 protein: CSVQGQGPYEQYF

D gene: .
clone size: .
V gene: TRBV11-3
J gene: TRBJ2-2
CDR3 DNA: TGTGCCAGCAGCTTAGATCCTTGGACCGGGGAGCTGTTTTTT
CDR3 protein: CASSLDPWTGELFF

D gene: .
clone size: .
V gene: TRBV7-9
J gene: TRBJ1-6
CDR3 DNA: TGTGCCAGCAGCTACAGGAGGGATAATTCACCCCTCCACTTT
CDR3 protein: CASSYRRDNSPLHF

D gene: TRBD1
clone size: few
V gene: TRBV29-1
J gene: TRBJ2-5
CDR3 DNA: TGCAGCGTAGACAGGGCTGGGGGGACCCAGTACTTC
CDR3 protein: CSVDRAGGTQYF

D gene: TRBD2
clone size: many
V gene: TRBV28
J gene: TRBJ2-3
CDR3 DNA: TGTGCCAGCAGTCCAGGAAGACTAGCGGGCCCCACAGATACGCAGTATTTT
CDR3 protein: CASSPGRLAGPTDTQYF

D gene: .
clone size: .
V gene: TRBV20-1
J gene: TRBJ1-4
CDR3 DNA: TGCAGTGTTAAGGGGGTTGAGGATGAAAAACTGTTTTTT
CDR3 protein: CSVKGVEDEKLFF

D gene: .
clone size: few
V gene: TRBV12-3/TRBV12-4
J gene: TRBJ1-2
CDR3 DNA: TGTGCCAGCACCCTAGGCCCAGGGCCCAATGATGGCCACACCTTC
CDR3 protein: CASTLGPGPNDGHTF

D gene: .
clone size: many
V gene: TRBV12-3/TRBV12-4
J gene: TRBJ1-2
CDR3 DNA: TGTGCCAGCAGTTCCGGGACGGCTTCAGCTAACTATGGCTACACCTTC
CDR3 protein: CASSSGTASANYGYTF

D gene: TRBD1
clone size: .
V gene: TRBV28
J gene: TRBJ2-7
CDR3 DNA: TGTGCCAGCAGTCCCCACACACAGGGGAACAACGAGCAGTACTTC
CDR3 protein: CASSPHTQGNNEQYF

D gene: .
clone size: many
V gene: TRBV28
J gene: TRBJ2-1
CDR3 DNA: TGTGCCAGCCGCCCGCAAACCTACAATGAGCAGTTCTTC
CDR3 protein: CASRPQTYNEQFF

D gene: TRBD1
clone size: many
V gene: TRBV6-1
J gene: TRBJ1-2
CDR3 DNA: TGTGCCACCGATAGGACAGGGGTAGGCTACACCTTC
CDR3 protein: CATDRTGVGYTF

D gene: .
clone size: many
V gene: TRBV12-3/TRBV12-4
J gene: TRBJ1-3
CDR3 DNA: TGTGCCAGCAGTTTAGACCGTGGAGGCTTTGGAAACACCATATATTTT
CDR3 protein: CASSLDRGGFGNTIYF